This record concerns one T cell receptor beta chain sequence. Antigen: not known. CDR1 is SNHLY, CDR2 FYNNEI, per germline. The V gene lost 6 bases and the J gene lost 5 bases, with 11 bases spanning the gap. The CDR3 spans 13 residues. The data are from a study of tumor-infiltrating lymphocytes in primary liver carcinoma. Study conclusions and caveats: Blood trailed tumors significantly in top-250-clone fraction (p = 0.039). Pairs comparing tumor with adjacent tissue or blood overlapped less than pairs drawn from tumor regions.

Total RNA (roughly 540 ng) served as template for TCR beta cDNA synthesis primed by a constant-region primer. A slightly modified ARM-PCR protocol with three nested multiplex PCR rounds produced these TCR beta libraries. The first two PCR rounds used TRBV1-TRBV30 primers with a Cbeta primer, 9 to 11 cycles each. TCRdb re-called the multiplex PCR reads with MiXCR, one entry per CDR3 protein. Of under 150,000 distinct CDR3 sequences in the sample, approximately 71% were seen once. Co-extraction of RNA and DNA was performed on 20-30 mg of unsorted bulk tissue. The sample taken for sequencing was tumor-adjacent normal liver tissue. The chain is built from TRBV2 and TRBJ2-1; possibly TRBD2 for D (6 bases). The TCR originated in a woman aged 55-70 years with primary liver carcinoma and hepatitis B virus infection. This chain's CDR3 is CASRKGLNNEQFF. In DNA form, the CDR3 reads TGTGCCAGCAGGAAGGGACTCAACAATGAGCAGTTCTTC.